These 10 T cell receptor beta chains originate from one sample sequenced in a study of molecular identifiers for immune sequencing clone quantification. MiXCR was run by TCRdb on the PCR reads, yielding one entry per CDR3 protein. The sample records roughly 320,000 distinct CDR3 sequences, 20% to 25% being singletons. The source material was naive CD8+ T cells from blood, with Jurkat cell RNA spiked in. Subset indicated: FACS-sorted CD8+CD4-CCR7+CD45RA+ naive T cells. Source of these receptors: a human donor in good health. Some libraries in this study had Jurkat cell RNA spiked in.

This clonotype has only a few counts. CDR3 residues: CASSQRDTTTQYF. CDR3 coding DNA: TGTGCCAGCAGCCAGCGGGACACCACTACCCAGTACTTC. The chain has TRBV14 and TRBJ2-5; D tentatively fits TRBD1 or TRBD2 (6 bases each). The CDR3 loop spans 13 amino acids. V was pared by 3 bases and J by 8 bases, with 13 bases between. Germline V gene sequence: CDR1 SGHDN, CDR2 FVKESK.

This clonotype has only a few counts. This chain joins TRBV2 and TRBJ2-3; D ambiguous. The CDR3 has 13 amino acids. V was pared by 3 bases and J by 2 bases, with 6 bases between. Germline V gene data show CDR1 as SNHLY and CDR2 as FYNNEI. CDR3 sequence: CASSDSDTDTQYF. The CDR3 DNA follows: TGTGCCAGCAGTGATTCAGACACAGATACGCAGTATTTT.

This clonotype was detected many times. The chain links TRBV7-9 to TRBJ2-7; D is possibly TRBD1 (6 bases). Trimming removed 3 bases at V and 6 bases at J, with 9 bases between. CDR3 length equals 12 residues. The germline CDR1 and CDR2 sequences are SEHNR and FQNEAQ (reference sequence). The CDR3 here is CASSLGTTEQYF. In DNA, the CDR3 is TGTGCCAGCAGCTTGGGGACAACCGAGCAGTACTTC. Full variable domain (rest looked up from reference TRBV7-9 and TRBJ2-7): DTGVSQNPRHKITKRGQNVTFRCDPISEHNRLYWYRQTLGQGPEFLTYFQNEAQLEKSRLLSDRFSAERPKGSFSTLEIQRTEQGDSAMYLCASSLGTTEQYFGPGTRLTVT.

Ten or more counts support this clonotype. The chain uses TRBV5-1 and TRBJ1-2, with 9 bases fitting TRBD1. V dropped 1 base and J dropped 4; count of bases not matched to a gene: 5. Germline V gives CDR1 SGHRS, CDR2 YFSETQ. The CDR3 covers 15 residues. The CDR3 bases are TGCGCCAGCAGCTTGACAGGGGGCTTGGGCTATGGCTACACCTTC. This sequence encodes CASSLTGGLGYGYTF.

DNA for the CDR3: TGTGCCAGCAGCTTGGTCGGGACTAGGTACGAGCAGTACTTC. Amino acid sequence: CASSLVGTRYEQYF. The chain recombines TRBV5-4 with TRBJ2-7; TRBD2 matches 8 bases. V gave up 0 bases and J gave up 4 bases; unmatched junction bases: 3. The V gene's germline CDR1 is SGHNT and CDR2 YYREEE (reference sequence). This CDR3 is built from 14 residues. Using reference TRBV5-4 and TRBJ2-7 for the parts outside the CDR3, the full variable domain is ETGVTQSPTHLIKTRGQQVTLRCSSQSGHNTVSWYQQALGQGPQFIFQYYREEENGRGNFPPRFSGLQFPNYSSELNVNALELDDSALYLCASSLVGTRYEQYFGPGTRLTVT.

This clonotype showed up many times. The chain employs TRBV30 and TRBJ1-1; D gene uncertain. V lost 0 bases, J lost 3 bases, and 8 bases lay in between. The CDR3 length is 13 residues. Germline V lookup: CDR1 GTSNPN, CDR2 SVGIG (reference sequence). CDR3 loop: CAWSVRQYTEAFF. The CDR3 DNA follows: TGTGCCTGGAGTGTAAGGCAGTACACTGAAGCTTTCTTT.

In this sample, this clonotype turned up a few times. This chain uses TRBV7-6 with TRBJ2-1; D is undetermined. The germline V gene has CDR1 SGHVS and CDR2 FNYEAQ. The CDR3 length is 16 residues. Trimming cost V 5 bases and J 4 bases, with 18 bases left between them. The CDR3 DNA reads TGTGCCAGCAGCCCCCCTGAAGGGCTCCATTACAATGAGCAGTTCTTC. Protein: CASSPPEGLHYNEQFF.

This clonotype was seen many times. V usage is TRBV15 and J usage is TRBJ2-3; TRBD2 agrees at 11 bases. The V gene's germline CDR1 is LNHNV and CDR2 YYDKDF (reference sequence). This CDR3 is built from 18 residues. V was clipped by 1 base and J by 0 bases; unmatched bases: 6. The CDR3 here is CATSRGLAGGQSTDTQYF. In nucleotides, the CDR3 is TGTGCCACCAGCAGAGGGCTAGCGGGGGGCCAGAGCACAGATACGCAGTATTTT.

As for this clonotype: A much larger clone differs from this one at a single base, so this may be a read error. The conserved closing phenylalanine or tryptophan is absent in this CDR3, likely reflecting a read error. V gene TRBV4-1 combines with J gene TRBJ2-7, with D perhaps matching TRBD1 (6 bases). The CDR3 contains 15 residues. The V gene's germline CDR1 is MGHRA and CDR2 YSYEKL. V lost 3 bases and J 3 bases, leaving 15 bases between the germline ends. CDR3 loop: CASSHGPDSNYEQYS. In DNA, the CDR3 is TGCGCCAGCAGCCATGGCCCGGACAGCAACTACGAGCAGTACTCC.

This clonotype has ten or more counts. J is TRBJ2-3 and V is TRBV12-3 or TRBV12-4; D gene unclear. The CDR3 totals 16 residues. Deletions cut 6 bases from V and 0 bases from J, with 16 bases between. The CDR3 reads CASSYLKGPSTDTQYF. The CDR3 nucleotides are TGTGCCAGCAGCTATCTAAAAGGACCGAGCACAGATACGCAGTATTTT.